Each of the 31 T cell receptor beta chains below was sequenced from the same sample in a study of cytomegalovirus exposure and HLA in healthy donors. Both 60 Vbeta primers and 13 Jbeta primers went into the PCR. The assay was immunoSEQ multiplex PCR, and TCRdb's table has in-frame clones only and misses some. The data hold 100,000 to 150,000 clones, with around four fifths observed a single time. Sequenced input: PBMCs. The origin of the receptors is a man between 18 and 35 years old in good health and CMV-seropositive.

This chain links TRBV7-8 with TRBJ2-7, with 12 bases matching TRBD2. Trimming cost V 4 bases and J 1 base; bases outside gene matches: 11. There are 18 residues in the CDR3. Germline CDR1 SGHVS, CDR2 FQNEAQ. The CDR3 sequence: CASSSGLAGGAASYEQYF. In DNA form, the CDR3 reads TGTGCCAGCAGCTCAGGCCTAGCGGGGGGGGCGGCGTCCTACGAGCAGTACTTC.

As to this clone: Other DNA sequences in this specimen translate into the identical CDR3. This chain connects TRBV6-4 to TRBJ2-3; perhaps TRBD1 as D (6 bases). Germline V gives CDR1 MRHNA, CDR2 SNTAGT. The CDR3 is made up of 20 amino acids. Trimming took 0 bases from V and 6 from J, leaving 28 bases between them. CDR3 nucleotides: TGTGCCAGCAGTGACTCGGGGTTGATGGACAGTCACGGGCTCGGGGATACGCAGTATTTT. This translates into CASSDSGLMDSHGLGDTQYF.

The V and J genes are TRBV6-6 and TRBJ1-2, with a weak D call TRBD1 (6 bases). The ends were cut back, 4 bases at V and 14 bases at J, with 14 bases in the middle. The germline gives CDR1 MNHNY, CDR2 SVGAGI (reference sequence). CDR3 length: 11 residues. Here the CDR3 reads CASSSGGGETF. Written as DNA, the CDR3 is TGTGCCAGCAGTTCGGGAGGGGGGGAAACCTTC.

Written as DNA, the CDR3 is TGTGCCAGCAGCTACGGTGGAGAGACCCAGTACTTC. Its translation is CASSYGGETQYF. The V call is TRBV4-2, the J call TRBJ2-5; D gene ambiguous. This CDR3 spans 12 amino acids. The germline V gene has CDR1 LGHNA and CDR2 YNFKEQ. V was shortened by 5 bases and J by 4 bases, with 8 bases between the two germline ends.

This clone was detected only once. CDR3 nucleotides: TGTGCCAGGTCCACAGGGGACACTGAAGCTTTCTTT. Residues: CARSTGDTEAFF. The chain has TRBV2 and TRBJ1-1; TRBD1 agrees at 7 bases. Germline loops: CDR1 SNHLY, CDR2 FYNNEI. The CDR3 is 12 residues long. Trimming cost V 9 bases and J 3 bases; bases outside gene matches: 4.

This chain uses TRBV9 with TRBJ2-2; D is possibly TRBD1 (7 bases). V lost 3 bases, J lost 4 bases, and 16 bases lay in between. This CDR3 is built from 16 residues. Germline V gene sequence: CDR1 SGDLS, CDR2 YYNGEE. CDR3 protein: CASSEEGALPTGELFF. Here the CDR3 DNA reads TGTGCCAGCAGCGAGGAGGGGGCCCTGCCCACCGGGGAGCTGTTTTTT. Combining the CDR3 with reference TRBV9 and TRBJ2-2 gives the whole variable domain DSGVTQTPKHLITATGQRVTLRCSPRSGDLSVYWYQQSLDQGLQFLIQYYNGEERAKGNILERFSAQQFPDLHSELNLSSLELGDSALYFCASSEEGALPTGELFFGEGSRLTVL.

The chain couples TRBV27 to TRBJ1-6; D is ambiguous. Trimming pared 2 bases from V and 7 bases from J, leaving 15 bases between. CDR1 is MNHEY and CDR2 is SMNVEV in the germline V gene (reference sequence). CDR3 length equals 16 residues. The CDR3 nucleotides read TGTGCCAGCAGTTTAGGGCAGCTTACCCTAAATTCACCCCTCCACTTT. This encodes CASSLGQLTLNSPLHF.

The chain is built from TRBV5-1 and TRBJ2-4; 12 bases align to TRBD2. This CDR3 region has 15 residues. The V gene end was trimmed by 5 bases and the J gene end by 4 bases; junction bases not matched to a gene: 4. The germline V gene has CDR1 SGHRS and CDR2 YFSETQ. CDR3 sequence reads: CASRGLAGGKNIQYF. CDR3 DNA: TGCGCCAGCAGGGGGCTAGCGGGGGGGAAAAACATTCAGTACTTC. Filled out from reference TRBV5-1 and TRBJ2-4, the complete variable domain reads KAGVTQTPRYLIKTRGQQVTLSCSPISGHRSVSWYQQTPGQGLQFLFEYFSETQRNKGNFPGRFSGRQFSNSRSEMNVSTLELGDSALYLCASRGLAGGKNIQYFGAGTRLSVL.

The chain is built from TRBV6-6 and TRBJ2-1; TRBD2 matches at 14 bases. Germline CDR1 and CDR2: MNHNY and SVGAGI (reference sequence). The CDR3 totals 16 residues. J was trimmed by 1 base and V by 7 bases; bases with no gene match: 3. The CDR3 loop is CASKGTSGGSYNEQFF. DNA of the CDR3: TGTGCCAGCAAAGGGACTAGCGGGGGTTCCTACAATGAGCAGTTCTTC.

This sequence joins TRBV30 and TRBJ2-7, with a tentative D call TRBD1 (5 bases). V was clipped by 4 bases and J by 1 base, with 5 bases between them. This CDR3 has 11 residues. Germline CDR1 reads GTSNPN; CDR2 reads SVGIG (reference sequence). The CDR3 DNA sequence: TGTGCCTGGACAGGGTCCTACGAGCAGTACTTC. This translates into CAWTGSYEQYF.

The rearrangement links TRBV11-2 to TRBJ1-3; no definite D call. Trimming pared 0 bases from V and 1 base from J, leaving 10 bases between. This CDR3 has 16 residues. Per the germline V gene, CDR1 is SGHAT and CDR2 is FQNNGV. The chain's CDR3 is CASSLDLGVSGNTIYF. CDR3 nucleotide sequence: TGTGCCAGCAGCTTAGATTTGGGAGTGTCTGGAAACACCATATATTTT. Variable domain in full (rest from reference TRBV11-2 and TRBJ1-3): EAGVAQSPRYKIIEKRQSVAFWCNPISGHATLYWYQQILGQGPKLLIQFQNNGVVDDSQLPKDRFSAERLKGVDSTLKIQPAKLEDSAVYLCASSLDLGVSGNTIYFGEGSWLTVV.

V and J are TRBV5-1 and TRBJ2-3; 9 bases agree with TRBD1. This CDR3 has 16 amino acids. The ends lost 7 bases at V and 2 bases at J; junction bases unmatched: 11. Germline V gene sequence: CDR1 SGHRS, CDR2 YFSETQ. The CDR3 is CASRPGTGKNTDTQYF. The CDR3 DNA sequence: TGCGCCAGCCGTCCCGGGACAGGGAAGAACACAGATACGCAGTATTTT.

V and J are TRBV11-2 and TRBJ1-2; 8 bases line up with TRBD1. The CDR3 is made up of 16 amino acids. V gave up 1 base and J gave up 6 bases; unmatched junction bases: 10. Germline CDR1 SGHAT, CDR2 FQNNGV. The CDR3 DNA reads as TGTGCCAGCAGCTTAGTTCCGGGACAGGATTTGGATGGCTACACCTTC. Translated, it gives CASSLVPGQDLDGYTF.

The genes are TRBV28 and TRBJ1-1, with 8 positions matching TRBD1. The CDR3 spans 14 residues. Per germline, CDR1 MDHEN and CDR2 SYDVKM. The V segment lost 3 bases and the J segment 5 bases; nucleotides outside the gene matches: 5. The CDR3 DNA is TGTGCCAGCAGTTTTGTACAGGGGGGAACTGAAGCTTTCTTT. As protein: CASSFVQGGTEAFF.

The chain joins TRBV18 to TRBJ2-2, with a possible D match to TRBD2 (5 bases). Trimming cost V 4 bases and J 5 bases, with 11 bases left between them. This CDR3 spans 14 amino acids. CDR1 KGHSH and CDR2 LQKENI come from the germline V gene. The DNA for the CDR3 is TGTGCCAGCTCACTTTCCGGGGTAACCGGGGAGCTGTTTTTT. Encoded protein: CASSLSGVTGELFF.

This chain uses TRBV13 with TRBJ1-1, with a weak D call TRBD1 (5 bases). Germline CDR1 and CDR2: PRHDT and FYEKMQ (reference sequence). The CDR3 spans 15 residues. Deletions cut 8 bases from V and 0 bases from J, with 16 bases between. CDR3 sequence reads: CASSQGRAMNTEAFF. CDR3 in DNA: TGTGCCAGCTCGCAGGGCAGAGCCATGAACACTGAAGCTTTCTTT.

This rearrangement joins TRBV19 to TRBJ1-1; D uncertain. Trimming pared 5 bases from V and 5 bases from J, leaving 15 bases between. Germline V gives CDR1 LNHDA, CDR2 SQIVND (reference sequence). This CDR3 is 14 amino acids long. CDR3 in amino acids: CASSSVEGGTEAFF. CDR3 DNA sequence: TGTGCCAGTAGTTCGGTTGAGGGAGGAACTGAAGCTTTCTTT.

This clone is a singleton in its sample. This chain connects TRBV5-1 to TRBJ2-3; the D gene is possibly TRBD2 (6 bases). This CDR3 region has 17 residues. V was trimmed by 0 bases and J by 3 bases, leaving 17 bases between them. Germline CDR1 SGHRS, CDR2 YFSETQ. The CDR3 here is CASSLGPSSGSTDTQYF. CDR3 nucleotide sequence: TGCGCCAGCAGCTTGGGGCCCTCAAGCGGGTCGACAGATACGCAGTATTTT. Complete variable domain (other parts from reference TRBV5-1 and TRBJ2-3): KAGVTQTPRYLIKTRGQQVTLSCSPISGHRSVSWYQQTPGQGLQFLFEYFSETQRNKGNFPGRFSGRQFSNSRSEMNVSTLELGDSALYLCASSLGPSSGSTDTQYFGPGTRLTVL.

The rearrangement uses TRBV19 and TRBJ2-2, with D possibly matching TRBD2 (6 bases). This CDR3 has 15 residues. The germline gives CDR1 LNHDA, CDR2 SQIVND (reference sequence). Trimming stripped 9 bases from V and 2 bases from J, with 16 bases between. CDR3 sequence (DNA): TGTGCCAGCAGACGGGGGAATTCCAACACCGGGGAGCTGTTTTTT. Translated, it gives CASRRGNSNTGELFF.

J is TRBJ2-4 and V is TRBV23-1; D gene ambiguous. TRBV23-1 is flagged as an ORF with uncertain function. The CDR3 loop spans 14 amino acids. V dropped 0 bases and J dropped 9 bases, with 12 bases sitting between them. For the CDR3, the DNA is TGCGCCAGCAGTCAATCTCTCGAGGATTGCATTCAGTACTTC. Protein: CASSQSLEDCIQYF.

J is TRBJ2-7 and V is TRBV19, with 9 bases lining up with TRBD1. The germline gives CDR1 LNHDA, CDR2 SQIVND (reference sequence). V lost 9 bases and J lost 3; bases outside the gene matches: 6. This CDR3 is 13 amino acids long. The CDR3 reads CASNPGQGYEQYF. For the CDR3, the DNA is TGTGCCAGCAATCCGGGACAGGGCTACGAGCAGTACTTC.

CDR3 amino acids: CASSRQVNTEAFF. The CDR3, as DNA: TGTGCCAGCAGCCGACAGGTGAACACTGAAGCTTTCTTT. The genes are TRBV6-1 and TRBJ1-1; a weak D match, TRBD1 (6 bases). Germline V gene lookup returns CDR1 MNHNS and CDR2 SASEGT. V dropped 6 bases and J dropped 0 bases, with 8 bases sitting between them. CDR3 length: 13 amino acids.

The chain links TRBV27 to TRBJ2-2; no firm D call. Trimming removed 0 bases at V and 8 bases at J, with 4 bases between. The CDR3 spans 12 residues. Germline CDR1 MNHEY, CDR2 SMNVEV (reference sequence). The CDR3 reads CASSLSSGELFF. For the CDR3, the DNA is TGTGCCAGCAGTTTATCGTCAGGGGAGCTGTTTTTT.

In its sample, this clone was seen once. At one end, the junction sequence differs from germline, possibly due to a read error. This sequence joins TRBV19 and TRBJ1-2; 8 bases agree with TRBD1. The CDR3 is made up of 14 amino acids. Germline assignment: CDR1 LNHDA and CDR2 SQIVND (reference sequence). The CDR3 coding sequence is TGTGCCAGTAGTCTAGAGACAGGGGCCTATGGCTACACCTTC. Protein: CASSLETGAYGYTF.

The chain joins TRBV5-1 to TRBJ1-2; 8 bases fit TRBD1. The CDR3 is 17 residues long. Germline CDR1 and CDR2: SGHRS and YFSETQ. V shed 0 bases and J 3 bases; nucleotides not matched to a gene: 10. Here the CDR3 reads CASSLGQGIPFDYGYTF. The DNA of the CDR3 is TGCGCCAGCAGCTTGGGACAGGGGATCCCCTTCGACTATGGCTACACCTTC.

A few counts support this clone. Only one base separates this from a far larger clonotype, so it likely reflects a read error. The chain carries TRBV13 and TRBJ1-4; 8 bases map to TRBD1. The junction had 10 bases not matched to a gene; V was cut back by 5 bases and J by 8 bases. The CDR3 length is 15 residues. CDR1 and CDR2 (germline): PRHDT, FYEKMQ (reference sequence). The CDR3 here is CASSRPRGRWEKLFF. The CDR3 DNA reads TGTGCCAGCAGCCGCCCCAGGGGGCGATGGGAAAAACTGTTTTTT.

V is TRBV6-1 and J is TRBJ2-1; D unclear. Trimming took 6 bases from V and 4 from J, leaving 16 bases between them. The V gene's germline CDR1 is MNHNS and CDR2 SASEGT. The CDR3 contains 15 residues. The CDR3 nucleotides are TGTGCCAGCAGGGCCTGGGCCTCCTCTTACAATGAGCAGTTCTTC. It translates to CASRAWASSYNEQFF.

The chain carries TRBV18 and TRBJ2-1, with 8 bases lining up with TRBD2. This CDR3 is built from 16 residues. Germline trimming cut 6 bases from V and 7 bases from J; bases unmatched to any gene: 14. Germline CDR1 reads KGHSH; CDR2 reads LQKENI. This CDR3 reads CASSLLVGGAGNEQFF. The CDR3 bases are TGTGCCAGCTCCTTATTGGTCGGGGGGGCCGGAAATGAGCAGTTCTTC.

This CDR3 reads CASSLKDRGYGYTF. The CDR3 DNA sequence: TGTGCCAGCAGTTTGAAGGACAGGGGTTATGGCTACACCTTC. The chain joins TRBV27 to TRBJ1-2; the match to TRBD1 covers 9 bases. V shed 3 bases, J shed 5 bases, and the junction held 4 bases outside the gene matches. The CDR3 is 14 residues long. Germline-derived CDR1 and CDR2 are MNHEY and SMNVEV (reference sequence).

CDR3: CASSEADGLAGSTDTQYF. CDR3 bases: TGTGCCAGCAGTGAAGCGGACGGACTAGCGGGGAGCACAGATACGCAGTATTTT. The chain joins TRBV2 to TRBJ2-3; 12 nucleotides align to TRBD2. This CDR3 has 18 residues. Germline V gene sequence: CDR1 SNHLY, CDR2 FYNNEI. V lost 0 bases, J lost 0 bases, and 4 bases stayed unmatched.

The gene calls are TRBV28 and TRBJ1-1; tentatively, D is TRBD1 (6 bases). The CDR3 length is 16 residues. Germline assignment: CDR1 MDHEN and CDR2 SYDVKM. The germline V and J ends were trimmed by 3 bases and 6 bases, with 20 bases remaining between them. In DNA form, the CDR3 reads TGTGCCAGCAGTTTTGTACGTCCAGGGGAAAAATCTGAAGCTTTCTTT. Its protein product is CASSFVRPGEKSEAFF.